The 8 T cell receptor beta chains given below trace back to one sample, sequenced in a study of blood T cell repertoires in COVID-19. Produced via immunoSEQ multiplex PCR; TCRdb's table is partial and in-frame only. In the table there are 150,000 or so clones, about 80% of which are singletons. Sequencing was performed on peripheral blood. These receptors were obtained from a woman aged 55-69 years with acute or convalescent COVID-19.

V gene TRBV27 combines with J gene TRBJ2-1; possible D gene TRBD1, 5 bases. Looked up from germline, CDR1 is MNHEY and CDR2 is SMNVEV (reference sequence). V was trimmed by 4 bases and J by 5 bases, leaving 27 bases between them. The CDR3 is 19 residues long. The CDR3 sequence is CASSSYLRGRDGSNNEQFF. In nucleotides, the CDR3 is TGTGCCAGCAGTTCCTATCTCCGCGGCAGGGATGGTAGCAACAATGAGCAGTTCTTC.

This clone was seen only once. As DNA, the CDR3 is TGTGCCAGCACCCGTATCACTCCGGGGGGCTATGGCTACACCTTC. Translation: CASTRITPGGYGYTF. The rearrangement joins TRBV27 to TRBJ1-2; perhaps TRBD1 as D (5 bases). Looked up from germline, CDR1 is MNHEY and CDR2 is SMNVEV (reference sequence). The CDR3 length is 15 residues. V shed 7 bases and J shed 4 bases, with 19 bases lying between them.

This clone showed up just once. The V gene is TRBV7-3, the J gene TRBJ2-7, with TRBD2 identical over 9 bases. The V segment lost 2 bases and the J segment 5 bases; nucleotides outside the gene matches: 7. The CDR3 loop spans 15 amino acids. Germline CDR1 SGHTA, CDR2 FQGTGA. The CDR3 protein is CASSLGLAGKDEQYF. The DNA of the CDR3 is TGTGCCAGCAGCTTAGGTCTAGCGGGGAAGGACGAGCAGTACTTC. The full variable domain, rest sourced from reference TRBV7-3 and TRBJ2-7, is GAGVSQTPSNKVTEKGKYVELRCDPISGHTALYWYRQSLGQGPEFLIYFQGTGAADDSGLPNDRFFAVRPEGSVSTLKIQRTERGDSAVYLCASSLGLAGKDEQYFGPGTRLTVT.

The CDR3 here is CASSARGSYQETQYF. CDR3 nucleotide sequence: TGTGCCAGCAGCGCTAGGGGGTCCTATCAAGAGACCCAGTACTTC. The rearrangement links TRBV7-2 to TRBJ2-5; TRBD1 is a possible D gene (6 bases). The CDR3 is 15 residues long. Germline assignment: CDR1 SGHTA and CDR2 FQGNSA. V lost 5 bases and J 2 bases, leaving 15 bases between the germline ends.

This clone was seen a few times. This sequence joins TRBV5-1 and TRBJ2-1; 7 bases fit TRBD1. V shed 4 bases and J 4 bases; nucleotides not matched to a gene: 5. The CDR3 is 14 amino acids. Germline CDR1 reads SGHRS; CDR2 reads YFSETQ. CDR3 sequence reads: CASSPSTGYNEQFF. CDR3 nucleotide sequence: TGCGCCAGCAGCCCCTCGACAGGGTACAATGAGCAGTTCTTC.

V and J are TRBV7-3 and TRBJ2-7, with 7 bases fitting TRBD1. Germline V gene sequence: CDR1 SGHTA, CDR2 FQGTGA. The CDR3 is 14 amino acids. Germline trimming cut 2 bases from V and 3 bases from J; bases unmatched to any gene: 4. DNA for the CDR3: TGTGCCAGCAGCTTAGCCGGACAGGACTACGAGCAGTACTTC. Translation: CASSLAGQDYEQYF.

CDR3 sequence: CASNSLAGVSYEQYF. The CDR3 DNA reads TGTGCCAGCAATTCTTTAGCGGGGGTCTCCTACGAGCAGTACTTC. This sequence joins TRBV7-9 and TRBJ2-7; 9 bases are shared with TRBD2. This CDR3 spans 15 amino acids. Germline V lookup: CDR1 SEHNR, CDR2 FQNEAQ (reference sequence). The V segment lost 7 bases and the J segment 0 bases; nucleotides outside the gene matches: 7.

The gene calls are TRBV9 and TRBJ2-1, with D maybe TRBD2 (5 bases). Trimming pared 1 base from V and 10 bases from J, leaving 12 bases between. The CDR3 spans 13 residues. Germline V CDR1 and CDR2: SGDLS, YYNGEE. CDR3 region: CASSVWTSGEQFF. The CDR3, as DNA: TGTGCCAGCAGCGTATGGACTTCTGGGGAGCAGTTCTTC. Combining the CDR3 with reference TRBV9 and TRBJ2-1 gives the whole variable domain DSGVTQTPKHLITATGQRVTLRCSPRSGDLSVYWYQQSLDQGLQFLIQYYNGEERAKGNILERFSAQQFPDLHSELNLSSLELGDSALYFCASSVWTSGEQFFGPGTRLTVL.